This is a list of T cell receptor beta chains from one sample in a study of blood T cell repertoires in COVID-19. Using immunoSEQ multiplex PCR, the repertoire was profiled, and TCRdb retains in-frame clones only, with some absent. The table has about 220,000 clones, around 80% seen once. The sequencing sample was made of peripheral blood. The receptors shown here come from a woman in her sixties or seventies who had recovered from COVID-19. Each CDR3 is given with its conserved first and last residue. D genes are given only for firm matches. Rows give clone size only sometimes, using once, few, many, or a class for an expanded clone.

J: TRBJ1-1; D: TRBD1; V: TRBV29-1; size: NA; length: 15; CDR3: CSVYKQGGKNTEAFF; DNA: TGCAGCGTTTACAAACAGGGGGGAAAGAACACTGAAGCTTTCTTT
J: TRBJ1-6; D: NA; V: TRBV7-9; size: NA; length: 16; CDR3: CASSLGRLGARSPLHF; DNA: TGTGCCAGCAGCTTAGGGCGGCTAGGGGCGCGTTCACCCCTCCACTTT
J: TRBJ1-5; D: TRBD1; V: TRBV24-1; size: few; length: 16; CDR3: CATSDPGQGVSQPQHF; DNA: TGTGCCACCAGTGACCCCGGACAGGGGGTAAGCCAGCCCCAGCATTTT
J: TRBJ1-5; D: TRBD1; V: TRBV27; size: NA; length: 15; CDR3: CASRGGTGGDQPQHF; DNA: TGTGCCAGCCGAGGGGGAACAGGGGGCGATCAGCCCCAGCATTTT
J: TRBJ2-3; D: TRBD2; V: TRBV19; size: NA; length: 16; CDR3: CASSIQAGGPGDTQYF; DNA: TGTGCCAGTAGTATTCAGGCGGGGGGGCCAGGAGATACGCAGTATTTT
J: TRBJ1-1; D: TRBD1; V: TRBV7-3; size: NA; length: 13; CDR3: CASSSDRDGGAFF; DNA: TGTGCCAGCAGCTCAGACAGGGATGGTGGAGCTTTCTTT
J: TRBJ2-5; D: TRBD2; V: TRBV19; size: once; length: 14; CDR3: CASARRGVQETQYF; DNA: TGTGCCAGCGCGCGGCGGGGGGTCCAAGAGACCCAGTACTTC
J: TRBJ1-5; D: NA; V: TRBV10-3; size: NA; length: 13; CDR3: CAITGQLNQPQHF; DNA: TGTGCCATCACTGGACAGCTCAATCAGCCCCAGCATTTT
J: TRBJ2-3; D: TRBD2; V: TRBV7-9; size: NA; length: 17; CDR3: CASSLERGRGGQDTQYF; DNA: TGTGCCAGCAGCTTAGAGAGGGGTCGGGGGGGCCAGGATACGCAGTATTTT
J: TRBJ2-5; D: TRBD2; V: TRBV27; size: NA; length: 15; CDR3: CASRLTSGRRKTQYF; DNA: TGTGCCAGCAGACTAACTAGCGGGCGGCGGAAGACCCAGTACTTC
J: TRBJ1-4; D: NA; V: TRBV21-1; size: NA; length: 22; CDR3: CASSKEPNDYFVERSTNEKLFF; DNA: TGTGCCAGCAGCAAAGAGCCGAACGACTATTTCGTGGAGCGGTCAACTAATGAAAAACTGTTTTTT
J: TRBJ2-1; D: NA; V: TRBV7-8; size: NA; length: 14; CDR3: CASSLLWPRNEQFF; DNA: TGTGCCAGCAGCTTATTGTGGCCCAGGAATGAGCAGTTCTTC
J: TRBJ1-1; D: NA; V: TRBV11-1; size: NA; length: 15; CDR3: CASSLGRWGTTEAFF; DNA: TGTGCCAGCAGCTTGGGGAGGTGGGGGACCACTGAAGCTTTCTTT
J: TRBJ2-7; D: TRBD1; V: TRBV5-1; size: NA; length: 14; CDR3: CASSGGQGFYEQYF; DNA: TGCGCCAGCAGCGGGGGACAGGGATTCTACGAGCAGTACTTC
J: TRBJ2-3; D: TRBD2; V: TRBV9; size: NA; length: 14; CDR3: CASGPAGGTDTQYF; DNA: TGTGCCAGCGGACCGGCGGGGGGCACAGATACGCAGTATTTT
J: TRBJ2-7; D: TRBD1; V: TRBV4-2; size: NA; length: 13; CDR3: CASSQETGDEQYF; DNA: TGTGCCAGCAGCCAAGAGACAGGGGACGAGCAGTACTTC
J: TRBJ1-6; D: NA; V: TRBV6-5; size: NA; length: 15; CDR3: CASSYSDRLNSPLHF; DNA: TGTGCCAGCAGTTACTCGGACAGACTGAATTCACCCCTCCACTTT
J: TRBJ2-7; D: TRBD2; V: TRBV9; size: NA; length: 13; CDR3: CASSVVGEGEQYF; DNA: TGTGCCAGCAGCGTAGTGGGGGAGGGGGAGCAGTACTTC
J: TRBJ2-7; D: TRBD2; V: TRBV13; size: NA; length: 15; CDR3: CASSLWRGDFYEQYF; DNA: TGTGCCAGCAGCTTGTGGCGGGGGGATTTCTACGAGCAGTACTTC
J: TRBJ1-6; D: NA; V: TRBV15; size: NA; length: 15; CDR3: CATSTEGGFVSPLHF; DNA: TGTGCCACCAGCACCGAGGGGGGGTTCGTCTCACCCCTCCACTTT
J: TRBJ1-2; D: NA; V: TRBV14; size: once; length: 14; CDR3: CASSQGAGIHGYTF; DNA: TGTGCCAGCAGCCAAGGGGCCGGGATCCATGGCTACACCTTC
J: TRBJ2-3; D: TRBD1; V: TRBV11-2; size: once; length: 16; CDR3: CASRRDRGTSTDTQYF; DNA: TGTGCCAGCAGGCGGGACAGGGGAACTAGCACAGATACGCAGTATTTT
J: TRBJ2-2; D: NA; V: TRBV7-2; size: NA; length: 15; CDR3: CASSLVGVGTGELFF; DNA: TGTGCCAGCAGCTTAGTGGGAGTAGGCACCGGGGAGCTGTTTTTT
J: TRBJ1-2; D: TRBD1; V: TRBV19; size: NA; length: 18; CDR3: CASKLSGQGARGNYGYTF; DNA: TGTGCCAGTAAGTTGTCGGGACAGGGGGCGCGAGGTAACTATGGCTACACCTTC
J: TRBJ2-5; D: NA; V: TRBV5-6; size: NA; length: 12; CDR3: CASSFFRETQYF; DNA: TGTGCCAGCAGCTTCTTCAGGGAGACCCAGTACTTC
J: TRBJ2-1; D: TRBD1; V: TRBV12-3/TRBV12-4; size: NA; length: 13; CDR3: CASRGQFYNEQFF; DNA: TGTGCCAGCAGGGGACAGTTTTACAATGAGCAGTTCTTC
J: TRBJ2-5; D: TRBD2; V: TRBV3-1/TRBV3-2; size: NA; length: 17; CDR3: CASSQGRTSGNQETQYF; DNA: TGTGCCAGCAGCCAGGGTCGGACTAGCGGGAACCAAGAGACCCAGTACTTC
J: TRBJ2-2; D: NA; V: TRBV28; size: NA; length: 16; CDR3: CASSLGAAPNTGELFF; DNA: TGTGCCAGCAGTCTCGGTGCCGCTCCGAACACCGGGGAGCTGTTTTTT
J: TRBJ2-5; D: NA; V: TRBV6-5; size: NA; length: 13; CDR3: CATSFPGLETQYF; DNA: TGTGCCACCTCTTTCCCGGGACTTGAGACCCAGTACTTC
J: TRBJ1-3; D: NA; V: TRBV7-6; size: NA; length: 17; CDR3: CASSLGTVTHSGNTIYF; DNA: TGTGCCAGCAGCTTAGGGACAGTGACTCACTCTGGAAACACCATATATTTT
J: TRBJ2-7; D: TRBD1; V: TRBV7-9; size: NA; length: 14; CDR3: CASSSGRGIYEQYF; DNA: TGTGCCAGCAGCTCCGGCAGGGGGATCTACGAGCAGTACTTC
J: TRBJ1-4; D: TRBD1; V: TRBV4-2; size: NA; length: 16; CDR3: CASSQEQGGPDEKLFF; DNA: TGTGCCAGCAGCCAAGAGCAGGGGGGACCGGATGAAAAACTGTTTTTT
J: TRBJ1-1; D: NA; V: TRBV30; size: once; length: 14; CDR3: CAWSPGEMNTEAFF; DNA: TGTGCCTGGAGTCCAGGGGAGATGAACACTGAAGCTTTCTTT
J: TRBJ1-5; D: TRBD1; V: TRBV15; size: once; length: 18; CDR3: CATSRDPGTGKGNQPQHF; DNA: TGTGCCACCAGCAGAGACCCTGGGACAGGTAAAGGCAATCAGCCCCAGCATTTT
J: TRBJ1-6; D: TRBD1; V: TRBV5-6; size: NA; length: 19; CDR3: CASSASGPRGQSYNSPLHF; DNA: TGTGCCAGCAGCGCCTCGGGGCCCAGGGGGCAATCCTATAATTCACCCCTCCACTTT
J: TRBJ1-2; D: NA; V: TRBV7-9; size: NA; length: 13; CDR3: CASSWTLNYGYTF; DNA: TGTGCCAGCAGCTGGACACTAAACTATGGCTACACCTTC
J: TRBJ1-2; D: NA; V: TRBV6-2/TRBV6-3; size: NA; length: 13; CDR3: CASSQGNLGGYTF; DNA: TGTGCCAGCAGCCAGGGGAACCTCGGTGGCTACACCTTC
J: TRBJ2-2; D: TRBD1; V: TRBV6-2/TRBV6-3; size: NA; length: 14; CDR3: CASSRTGNTGELFF; DNA: TGTGCCAGCAGCCGGACAGGGAACACCGGGGAGCTGTTTTTT
J: TRBJ2-3; D: NA; V: TRBV7-9; size: NA; length: 14; CDR3: CASCPGGGTGTQYF; DNA: TGTGCCAGCTGCCCAGGGGGAGGCACAGGAACGCAGTATTTT
J: TRBJ2-1; D: TRBD2; V: TRBV6-4; size: NA; length: 16; CDR3: CASSATSGEGNNEQFF; DNA: TGTGCCAGCAGTGCTACTAGCGGGGAGGGCAACAATGAGCAGTTCTTC
J: TRBJ2-1; D: NA; V: TRBV21-1; size: NA; length: 15; CDR3: CASSFRDFSYNEQFF; DNA: TGTGCCAGCAGTTTCCGGGACTTCTCCTACAATGAGCAGTTCTTC
J: TRBJ2-1; D: NA; V: TRBV21-1; size: NA; length: 16; CDR3: CASSNGLAGGRNEQFF; DNA: TGTGCCAGCAGCAATGGACTAGCGGGGGGGCGGAATGAGCAGTTCTTC
J: TRBJ1-2; D: NA; V: TRBV2; size: NA; length: 13; CDR3: CASAAGDGYGYTF; DNA: TGTGCCAGCGCTGCAGGGGATGGGTATGGCTACACCTTC